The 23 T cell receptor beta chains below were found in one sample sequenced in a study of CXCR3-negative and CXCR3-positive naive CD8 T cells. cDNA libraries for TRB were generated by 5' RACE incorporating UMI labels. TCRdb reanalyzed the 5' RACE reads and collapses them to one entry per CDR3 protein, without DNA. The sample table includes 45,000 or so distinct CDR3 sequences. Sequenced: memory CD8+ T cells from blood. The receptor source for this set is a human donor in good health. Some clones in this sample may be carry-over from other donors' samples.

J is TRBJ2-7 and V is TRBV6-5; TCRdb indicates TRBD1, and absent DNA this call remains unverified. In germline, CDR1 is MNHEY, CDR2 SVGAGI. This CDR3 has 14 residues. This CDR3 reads CASSTGTASYEQYF.

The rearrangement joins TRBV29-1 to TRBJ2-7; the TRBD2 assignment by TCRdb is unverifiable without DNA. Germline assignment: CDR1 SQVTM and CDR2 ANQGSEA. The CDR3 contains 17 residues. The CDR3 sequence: CSVEDPKPGTSSYEQYF.

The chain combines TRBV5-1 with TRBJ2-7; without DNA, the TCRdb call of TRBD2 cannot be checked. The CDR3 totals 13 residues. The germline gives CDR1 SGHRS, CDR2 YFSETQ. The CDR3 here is CASSSEWAGEQYF.

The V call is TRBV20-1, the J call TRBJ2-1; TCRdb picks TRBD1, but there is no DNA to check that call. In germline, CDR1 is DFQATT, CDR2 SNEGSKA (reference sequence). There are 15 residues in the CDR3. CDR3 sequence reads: CSARPWDREGNEQFF.

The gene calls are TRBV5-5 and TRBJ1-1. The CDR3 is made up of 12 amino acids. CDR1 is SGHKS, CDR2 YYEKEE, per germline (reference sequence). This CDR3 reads CASSLDRTEAFF.

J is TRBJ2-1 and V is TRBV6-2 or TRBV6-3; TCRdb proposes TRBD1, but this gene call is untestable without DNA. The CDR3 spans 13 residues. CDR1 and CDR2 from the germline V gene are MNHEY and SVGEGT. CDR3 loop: CASSYSTGREQFF.

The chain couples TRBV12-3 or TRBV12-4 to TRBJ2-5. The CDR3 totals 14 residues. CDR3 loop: CASSLAASRETQYF.

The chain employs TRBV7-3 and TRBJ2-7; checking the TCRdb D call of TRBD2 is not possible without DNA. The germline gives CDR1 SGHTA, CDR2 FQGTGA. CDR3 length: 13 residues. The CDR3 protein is CASSLGPMKEQYF.

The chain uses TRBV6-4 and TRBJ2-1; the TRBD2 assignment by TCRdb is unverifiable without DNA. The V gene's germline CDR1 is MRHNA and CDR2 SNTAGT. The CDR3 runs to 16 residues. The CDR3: CASSDSGTSGYNEQFF.

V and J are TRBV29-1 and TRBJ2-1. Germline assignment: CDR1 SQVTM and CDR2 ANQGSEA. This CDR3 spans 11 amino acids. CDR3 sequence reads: CSVEVGAEQFF.

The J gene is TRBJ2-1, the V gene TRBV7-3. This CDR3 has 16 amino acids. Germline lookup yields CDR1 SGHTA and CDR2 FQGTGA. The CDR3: CASSLTSAGYGNEQFF.

The CDR3 is CASSTPAGPQETQYF. V is TRBV12-3 or TRBV12-4 and J is TRBJ2-5; TCRdb returns TRBD1, unconfirmable since there is no DNA. CDR3 size: 15 residues.

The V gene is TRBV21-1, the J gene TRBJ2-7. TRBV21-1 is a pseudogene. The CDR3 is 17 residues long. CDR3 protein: CASSKGNERMASYEQYF.

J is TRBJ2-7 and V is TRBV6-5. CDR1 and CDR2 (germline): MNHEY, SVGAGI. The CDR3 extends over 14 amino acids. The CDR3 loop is CASSYDDTSYEQYF.

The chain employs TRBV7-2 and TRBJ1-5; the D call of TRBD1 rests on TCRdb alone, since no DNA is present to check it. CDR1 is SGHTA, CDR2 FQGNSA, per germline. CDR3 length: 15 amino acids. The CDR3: CASSLGTGASQPQHF.

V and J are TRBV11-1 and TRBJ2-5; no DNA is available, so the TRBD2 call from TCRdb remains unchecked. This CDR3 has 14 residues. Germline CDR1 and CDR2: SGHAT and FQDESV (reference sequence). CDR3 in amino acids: CASSLAGGEETQYF.

CDR3: CASTFRLDFEEQYF. This chain joins TRBV12-3 or TRBV12-4 and TRBJ2-7; as DNA is missing, the TRBD2 call by TCRdb cannot be tested. The length of the CDR3 is 14 residues.

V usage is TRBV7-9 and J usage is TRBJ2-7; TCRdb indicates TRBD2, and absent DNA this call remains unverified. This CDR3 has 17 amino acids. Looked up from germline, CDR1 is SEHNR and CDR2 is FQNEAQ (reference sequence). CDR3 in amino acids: CASSLGELAGPGNEQYF.

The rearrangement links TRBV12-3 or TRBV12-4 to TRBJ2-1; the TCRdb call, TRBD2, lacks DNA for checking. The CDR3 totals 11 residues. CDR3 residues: CASALAAEQFF.

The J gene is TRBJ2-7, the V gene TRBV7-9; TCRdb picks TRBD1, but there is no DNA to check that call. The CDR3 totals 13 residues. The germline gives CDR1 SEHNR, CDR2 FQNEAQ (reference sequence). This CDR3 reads CASSLPTGPEQYF. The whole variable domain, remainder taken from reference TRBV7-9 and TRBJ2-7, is DTGVSQNPRHKITKRGQNVTFRCDPISEHNRLYWYRQTLGQGPEFLTYFQNEAQLEKSRLLSDRFSAERPKGSFSTLEIQRTEQGDSAMYLCASSLPTGPEQYFGPGTRLTVT.

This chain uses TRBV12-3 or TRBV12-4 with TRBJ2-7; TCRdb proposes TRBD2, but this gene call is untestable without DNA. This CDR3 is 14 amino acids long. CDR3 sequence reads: CASSPGRGDYEQYF.

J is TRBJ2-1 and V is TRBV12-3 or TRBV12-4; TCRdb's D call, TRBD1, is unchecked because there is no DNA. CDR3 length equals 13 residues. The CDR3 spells CASSGGQVNEQFF.

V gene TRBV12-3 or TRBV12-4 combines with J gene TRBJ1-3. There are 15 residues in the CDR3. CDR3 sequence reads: CASSLEQISGNTIYF.